Listed here are 7 T cell receptor beta chains from one sample, sequenced in a study of identical twins. TCRdb passed the 5' RACE reads through MiXCR, listing each CDR3 protein once. The sample consists of some 630,000 distinct CDR3 sequences, just over 7% of them appearing once. The sample was also reused in another study, on yellow fever vaccine responses in identical twins.

Sequencing used PBMCs. The receptors here all came from a woman younger than 30 in good health.

This clonotype showed up many times. The genes are TRBV2 and TRBJ2-3; 7 bases are a match to TRBD1. Losses at the gene ends were 7 bases for V and 1 base for J; bases not matched to a gene: 5. Per the germline V gene, CDR1 is SNHLY and CDR2 is FYNNEI. The CDR3 consists of 14 residues. CDR3 loop: CASNRDSGTDTQYF. The CDR3 bases are TGTGCCAGCAATAGGGACAGCGGCACAGATACGCAGTATTTT.

The chain is built from TRBV20-1 and TRBJ2-1; a possible D gene is TRBD1 (8 bases). The CDR3 consists of 17 residues. The germline V gene encodes CDR1 DFQATT and CDR2 SNEGSKA (reference sequence). Trimming pared 6 bases from V and 8 bases from J, leaving 29 bases between. Here the CDR3 reads CSAGTQGATGGLYEQFF. The CDR3 nucleotides read TGCAGTGCCGGGACCCAGGGGGCGACGGGAGGACTGTATGAGCAGTTCTTC.

The rearrangement links TRBV19 to TRBJ2-5, with TRBD1 matching over 7 bases. CDR3 length equals 14 residues. Trimming at V came to 5 bases and at J to 2 bases, leaving 5 bases not matched to a gene. Germline CDR1 LNHDA, CDR2 SQIVND (reference sequence). DNA for the CDR3: TGTGCCAGTAGTGACAGGGCCCCTCAAGAGACCCAGTACTTC. It codes for CASSDRAPQETQYF. The full variable domain, in which reference TRBV19 and TRBJ2-5 provide the parts outside the CDR3, is DGGITQSPKYLFRKEGQNVTLSCEQNLNHDAMYWYRQDPGQGLRLIYYSQIVNDFQKGDIAEGYSVSREKKESFPLTVTSAQKNPTAFYLCASSDRAPQETQYFGPGTRLLVL.

This clonotype was recorded many times. The chain carries TRBV29-1 and TRBJ2-7; D gene ambiguous. From germline, CDR1 is SQVTM and CDR2 ANQGSEA. This CDR3 has 13 residues. V lost 3 bases and J lost 3, with 12 bases in between. CDR3 sequence (DNA): TGCAGCGTTGACGATGGCGGACGCTACGAGCAGTACTTC. Protein sequence: CSVDDGGRYEQYF.

This clonotype was observed a few times. CDR3 DNA: TGTGCCACGACAAGAGGCTTTCCTAATGAGCAGTTCTTC. It is translated as CATTRGFPNEQFF. The chain employs TRBV6-2 or TRBV6-3 and TRBJ2-1, with D unclear. V was trimmed by 10 bases and J by 7 bases, leaving 17 bases between them. Per the germline V gene, CDR1 is MNHEY and CDR2 is SVGEGT. This CDR3 contains 13 residues.

Ten or more counts support this clonotype. V is TRBV7-9 and J is TRBJ1-1; D gene unclear. CDR3 length: 13 residues. V was shortened by 0 bases and J by 3 bases, with 5 bases between the two germline ends. From germline, CDR1 is SEHNR and CDR2 FQNEAQ (reference sequence). This CDR3 reads CASSLAADTEAFF. The CDR3 nucleotides are TGTGCCAGCAGCTTAGCGGCGGACACTGAAGCTTTCTTT.

V is TRBV29-1 and J is TRBJ2-6; D ambiguous. V lost 2 bases and J lost 2, with 4 bases in between. Germline CDR1 is SQVTM and CDR2 is ANQGSEA. The CDR3 totals 13 residues. The CDR3 is CSVEYAGANVLTF. The CDR3 bases are TGCAGCGTTGAATACGCTGGGGCCAACGTCCTGACTTTC.